The rows below give T cell receptor beta chains drawn from one sample of a study of T cell changes during pregnancy in multiple sclerosis. Profiling relied on immunoSEQ multiplex PCR, and the TCRdb table lists in-frame clones only, not all of them. The sample has about 93,000 clones, approximately 90% seen once; the top ten hold approximately 0.9%. The specimen comprised peripheral blood, sampled before pregnancy. Receptors were obtained from a female donor with multiple sclerosis, enrolled in a pregnancy study. The conserved cysteine and the conserved F or W are not part of the CDR3 here. The order of the fields is CDR3 length, V gene, D gene, J gene, CDR3 protein. The D gene is left open where the match is weak.

CDR3 length: 11; V gene: TRBV6-5; D gene: NA; J gene: TRBJ2-7; CDR3 protein: ASSPGLLSEQY
CDR3 length: 11; V gene: TRBV6-6; D gene: TRBD2; J gene: TRBJ2-3; CDR3 protein: ASSHGRGDTQY
CDR3 length: 15; V gene: TRBV27; D gene: NA; J gene: TRBJ2-1; CDR3 protein: ASSLYLGVTGYNEQF
CDR3 length: 13; V gene: TRBV7-2; D gene: NA; J gene: TRBJ1-4; CDR3 protein: ASSLSRGTNEKLF
CDR3 length: 12; V gene: TRBV7-3; D gene: TRBD1; J gene: TRBJ1-2; CDR3 protein: ASSPGTGPYGYT
CDR3 length: 13; V gene: TRBV4-2; D gene: TRBD1; J gene: TRBJ1-5; CDR3 protein: ASSSRDRDNQPQH
CDR3 length: 12; V gene: TRBV11-2; D gene: NA; J gene: TRBJ2-5; CDR3 protein: ASSLEDNVRTQY
CDR3 length: 14; V gene: TRBV19; D gene: NA; J gene: TRBJ2-3; CDR3 protein: ASSPAEAVGTDTQY
CDR3 length: 14; V gene: TRBV4-3; D gene: NA; J gene: TRBJ1-2; CDR3 protein: ASSQDGGNTNYGYT
CDR3 length: 15; V gene: TRBV5-1; D gene: TRBD2; J gene: TRBJ2-1; CDR3 protein: ASSPTSGGASTDEQF
CDR3 length: 13; V gene: TRBV2; D gene: NA; J gene: TRBJ2-5; CDR3 protein: ASSEVSGIGETQY
CDR3 length: 15; V gene: TRBV5-4; D gene: TRBD1; J gene: TRBJ2-2; CDR3 protein: ASSPNKGGARTGELF
CDR3 length: 10; V gene: TRBV30; D gene: NA; J gene: TRBJ1-2; CDR3 protein: AWSGSAYGYT
CDR3 length: 13; V gene: TRBV6-1; D gene: NA; J gene: TRBJ1-3; CDR3 protein: ASTAQGYSGNTIY
CDR3 length: 11; V gene: TRBV19; D gene: NA; J gene: TRBJ1-5; CDR3 protein: ASRGVNGQPQH
CDR3 length: 11; V gene: TRBV18; D gene: NA; J gene: TRBJ2-2; CDR3 protein: ASRQVNTGELF
CDR3 length: 10; V gene: TRBV28; D gene: NA; J gene: TRBJ2-7; CDR3 protein: ASMGGLFEQY
CDR3 length: 13; V gene: TRBV21-1; D gene: NA; J gene: TRBJ2-1; CDR3 protein: ASRGLAGGPDEQF
CDR3 length: 13; V gene: TRBV5-1; D gene: TRBD1; J gene: TRBJ1-2; CDR3 protein: ASSLGQGVNYGYT
CDR3 length: 14; V gene: TRBV19; D gene: NA; J gene: TRBJ2-1; CDR3 protein: ASSIGRRRPYNEQF
CDR3 length: 11; V gene: TRBV7-8; D gene: NA; J gene: TRBJ1-1; CDR3 protein: ATLKGMGTEAF
CDR3 length: 10; V gene: TRBV7-3; D gene: NA; J gene: TRBJ1-1; CDR3 protein: ASSEGNTEAF
CDR3 length: 13; V gene: TRBV9; D gene: NA; J gene: TRBJ1-2; CDR3 protein: ASSLLAGTQDGYT
CDR3 length: 13; V gene: TRBV10-1; D gene: TRBD2; J gene: TRBJ2-3; CDR3 protein: AAPGAGGPSDTQY
CDR3 length: 12; V gene: TRBV5-5; D gene: NA; J gene: TRBJ2-7; CDR3 protein: ASSSVGQTYEQY
CDR3 length: 14; V gene: TRBV6-6; D gene: NA; J gene: TRBJ1-5; CDR3 protein: ASSNTQGWSNQPQH
CDR3 length: 12; V gene: TRBV27; D gene: NA; J gene: TRBJ2-5; CDR3 protein: ASSSGVALRTQY
CDR3 length: 14; V gene: TRBV5-1; D gene: NA; J gene: TRBJ1-1; CDR3 protein: ASSAPRGRLSGEAF
CDR3 length: 11; V gene: TRBV2; D gene: NA; J gene: TRBJ1-4; CDR3 protein: ASRGTRGEKLF
CDR3 length: 16; V gene: TRBV9; D gene: TRBD2; J gene: TRBJ2-1; CDR3 protein: ASSVGAGGLAGLNEQF
CDR3 length: 13; V gene: TRBV18; D gene: NA; J gene: TRBJ2-3; CDR3 protein: ASSPVAPLGDTQY
CDR3 length: 12; V gene: TRBV7-2; D gene: NA; J gene: TRBJ2-5; CDR3 protein: ASSLGASRETQY
CDR3 length: 13; V gene: TRBV7-3; D gene: TRBD2; J gene: TRBJ2-2; CDR3 protein: ASSKSGTSSEELF
CDR3 length: 14; V gene: TRBV28; D gene: NA; J gene: TRBJ1-4; CDR3 protein: ASSLRLPGRGEKLF
CDR3 length: 14; V gene: TRBV7-2; D gene: NA; J gene: TRBJ1-3; CDR3 protein: ASSSKDSRSGNTIY
CDR3 length: 12; V gene: TRBV7-9; D gene: TRBD2; J gene: TRBJ2-2; CDR3 protein: ASSSTSDGGELF
CDR3 length: 12; V gene: TRBV2; D gene: NA; J gene: TRBJ2-5; CDR3 protein: ASSDRLVGETQY